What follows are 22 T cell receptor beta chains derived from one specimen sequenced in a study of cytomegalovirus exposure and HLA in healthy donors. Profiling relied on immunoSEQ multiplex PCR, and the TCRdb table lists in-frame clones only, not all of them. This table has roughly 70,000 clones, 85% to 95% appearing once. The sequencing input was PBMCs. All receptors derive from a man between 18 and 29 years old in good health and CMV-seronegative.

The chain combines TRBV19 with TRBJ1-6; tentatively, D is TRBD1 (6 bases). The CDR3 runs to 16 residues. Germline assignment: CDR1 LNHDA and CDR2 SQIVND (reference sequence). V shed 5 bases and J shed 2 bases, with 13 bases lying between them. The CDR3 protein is CASSLLQGTYNSPLHF. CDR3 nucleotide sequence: TGTGCCAGTAGTCTATTACAGGGTACCTATAATTCACCCCTCCACTTT.

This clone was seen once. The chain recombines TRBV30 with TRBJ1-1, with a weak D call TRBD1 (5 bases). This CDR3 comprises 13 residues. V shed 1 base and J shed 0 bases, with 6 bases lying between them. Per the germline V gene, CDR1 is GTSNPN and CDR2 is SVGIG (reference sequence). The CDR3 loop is CAWSGQMNTEAFF. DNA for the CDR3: TGTGCCTGGAGTGGACAGATGAACACTGAAGCTTTCTTT.

Here the CDR3 reads CARGEGGLVRGYTF. Written as DNA, the CDR3 is TGTGCCAGGGGGGAAGGGGGTCTTGTGCGGGGCTACACCTTC. V and J are TRBV6-4 and TRBJ1-2; weak D call: TRBD1 (6 bases). Trimming pared 9 bases from V and 8 bases from J, leaving 22 bases between. Looked up from germline, CDR1 is MRHNA and CDR2 is SNTAGT. The CDR3 runs 14 residues.

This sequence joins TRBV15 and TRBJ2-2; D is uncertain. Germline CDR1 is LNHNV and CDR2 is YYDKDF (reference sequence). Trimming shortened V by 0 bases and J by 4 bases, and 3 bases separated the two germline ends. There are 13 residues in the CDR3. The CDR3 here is CATSRDVTGELFF. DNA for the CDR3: TGTGCCACCAGCAGAGACGTCACCGGGGAGCTGTTTTTT.

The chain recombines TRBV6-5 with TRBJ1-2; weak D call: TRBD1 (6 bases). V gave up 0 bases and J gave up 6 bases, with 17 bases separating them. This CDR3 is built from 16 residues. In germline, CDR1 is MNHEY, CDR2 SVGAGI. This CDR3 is CASSYSENVNRDGYTF. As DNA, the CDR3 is TGTGCCAGCAGTTACTCGGAAAACGTCAACAGGGATGGCTACACCTTC.

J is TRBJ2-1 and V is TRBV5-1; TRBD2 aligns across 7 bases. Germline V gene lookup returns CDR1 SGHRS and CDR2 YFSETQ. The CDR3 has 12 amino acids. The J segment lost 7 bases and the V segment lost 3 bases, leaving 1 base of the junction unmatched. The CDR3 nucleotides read TGCGCCAGCAGCTGGGAGGGGAATGAGCAGTTCTTC. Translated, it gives CASSWEGNEQFF.

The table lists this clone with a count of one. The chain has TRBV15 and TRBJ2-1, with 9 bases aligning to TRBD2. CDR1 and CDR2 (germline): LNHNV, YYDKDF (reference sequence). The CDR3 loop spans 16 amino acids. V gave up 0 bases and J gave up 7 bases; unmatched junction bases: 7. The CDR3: CATSRDPSGGMNEQFF. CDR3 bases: TGTGCCACCAGCAGAGACCCCAGCGGGGGGATGAATGAGCAGTTCTTC.

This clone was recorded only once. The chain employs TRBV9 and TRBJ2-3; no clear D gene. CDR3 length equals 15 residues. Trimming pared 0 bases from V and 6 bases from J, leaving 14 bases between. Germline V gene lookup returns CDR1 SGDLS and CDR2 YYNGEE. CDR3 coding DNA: TGTGCCAGCAGCGTAGCTACGCCAGGCTTCGATACGCAGTATTTT. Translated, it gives CASSVATPGFDTQYF.

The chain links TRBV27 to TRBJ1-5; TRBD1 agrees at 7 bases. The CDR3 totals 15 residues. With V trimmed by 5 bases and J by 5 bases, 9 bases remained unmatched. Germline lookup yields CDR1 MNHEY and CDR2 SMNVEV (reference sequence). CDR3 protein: CASSPTGPLDQPQHF. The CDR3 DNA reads TGTGCCAGCAGTCCGACAGGGCCTTTAGATCAGCCCCAGCATTTT.

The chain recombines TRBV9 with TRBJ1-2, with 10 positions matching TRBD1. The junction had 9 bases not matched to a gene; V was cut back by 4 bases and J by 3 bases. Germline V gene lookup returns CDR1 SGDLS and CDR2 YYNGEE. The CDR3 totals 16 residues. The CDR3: CASSLGGTGDDYGYTF. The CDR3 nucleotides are TGTGCCAGCAGCTTAGGGGGGACAGGGGATGACTATGGCTACACCTTC.

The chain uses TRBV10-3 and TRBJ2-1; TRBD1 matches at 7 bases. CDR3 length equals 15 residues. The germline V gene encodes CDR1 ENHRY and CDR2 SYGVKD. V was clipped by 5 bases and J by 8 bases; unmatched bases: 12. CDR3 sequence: CAISSQIDRAYEQFF. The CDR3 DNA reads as TGTGCCATCAGTTCACAAATCGACAGGGCGTATGAGCAGTTCTTC.

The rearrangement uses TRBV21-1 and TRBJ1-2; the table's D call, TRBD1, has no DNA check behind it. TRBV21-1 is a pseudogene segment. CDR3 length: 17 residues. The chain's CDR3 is CASSKDPHRGRWAGYTF. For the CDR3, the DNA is TGTGCCAGCAGCAAAGATCCCCACAGGGGGAGATGGGCGGGCTACACCTTC.

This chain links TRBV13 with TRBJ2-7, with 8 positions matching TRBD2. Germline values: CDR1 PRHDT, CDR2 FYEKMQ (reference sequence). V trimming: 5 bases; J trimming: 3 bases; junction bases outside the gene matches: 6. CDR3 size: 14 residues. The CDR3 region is CASSLPTSGYEQYF. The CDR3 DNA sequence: TGTGCCAGCAGCCTACCCACTAGCGGCTACGAGCAGTACTTC.

The CDR3 coding sequence is TGTGCCAGCAGCGGGGGCAGGACAAACTATGGCTACACCTTC. This codes for CASSGGRTNYGYTF. The chain has TRBV21-1 and TRBJ1-2; the D call in the table, TRBD1, was not verified against the DNA. TRBV21-1 is reported as a pseudogene. This CDR3 has 14 residues.

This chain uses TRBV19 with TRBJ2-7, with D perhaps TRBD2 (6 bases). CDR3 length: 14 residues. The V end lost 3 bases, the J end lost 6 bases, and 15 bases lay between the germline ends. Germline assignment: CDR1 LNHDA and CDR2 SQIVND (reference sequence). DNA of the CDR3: TGTGCCAGTAGTATCGGGGGTCCCGGTCTCGAGCAGTACTTC. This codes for CASSIGGPGLEQYF.

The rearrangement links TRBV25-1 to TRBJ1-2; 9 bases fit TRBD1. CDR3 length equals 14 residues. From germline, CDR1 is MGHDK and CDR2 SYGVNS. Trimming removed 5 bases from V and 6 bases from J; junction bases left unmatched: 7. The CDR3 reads CASSPTGQGNGYTF. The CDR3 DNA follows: TGTGCCAGCAGTCCTACGGGACAGGGAAATGGCTACACCTTC.

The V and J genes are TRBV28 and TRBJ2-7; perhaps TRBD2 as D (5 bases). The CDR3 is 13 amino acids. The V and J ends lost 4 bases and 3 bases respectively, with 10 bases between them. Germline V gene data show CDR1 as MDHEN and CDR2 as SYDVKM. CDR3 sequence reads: CASSWTLDYEQYF. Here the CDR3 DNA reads TGTGCCAGCAGTTGGACTTTGGACTACGAGCAGTACTTC.

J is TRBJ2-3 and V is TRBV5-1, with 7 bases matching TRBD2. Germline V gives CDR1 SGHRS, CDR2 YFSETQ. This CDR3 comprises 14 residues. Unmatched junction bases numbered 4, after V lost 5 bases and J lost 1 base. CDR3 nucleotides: TGCGCCAGCAGGGGGAGGGACGGCACAGATACGCAGTATTTT. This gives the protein CASRGRDGTDTQYF.

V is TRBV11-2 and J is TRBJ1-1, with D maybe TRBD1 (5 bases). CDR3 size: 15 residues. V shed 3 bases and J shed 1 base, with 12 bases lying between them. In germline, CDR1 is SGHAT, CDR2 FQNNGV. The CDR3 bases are TGTGCCAGCAGCTTGGTGGGTAGGGGGAACACTGAAGCTTTCTTT. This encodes CASSLVGRGNTEAFF.

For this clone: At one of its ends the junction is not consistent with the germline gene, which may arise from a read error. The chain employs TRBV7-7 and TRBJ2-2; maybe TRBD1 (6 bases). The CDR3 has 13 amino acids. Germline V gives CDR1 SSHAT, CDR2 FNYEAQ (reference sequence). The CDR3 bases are TGTGCTAGCAGCCCGAAACAGGGCGGGGAGCTGTTTTTT. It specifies CASSPKQGGELFF. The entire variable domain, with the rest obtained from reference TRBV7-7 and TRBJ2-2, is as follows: GAGVSQSPRYKVTKRGQDVTLRCDPISSHATLYWYQQALGQGPEFLTYFNYEAQPDKSGLPSDRFSAERPEGSISTLTIQRTEQRDSAMYRCASSPKQGGELFFGEGSRLTVL.

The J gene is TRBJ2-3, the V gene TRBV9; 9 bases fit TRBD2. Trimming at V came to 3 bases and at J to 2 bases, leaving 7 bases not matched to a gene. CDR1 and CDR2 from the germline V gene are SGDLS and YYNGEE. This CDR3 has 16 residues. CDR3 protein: CASSAPSGGNTDTQYF. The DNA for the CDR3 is TGTGCCAGCAGCGCTCCAAGCGGGGGGAACACAGATACGCAGTATTTT.

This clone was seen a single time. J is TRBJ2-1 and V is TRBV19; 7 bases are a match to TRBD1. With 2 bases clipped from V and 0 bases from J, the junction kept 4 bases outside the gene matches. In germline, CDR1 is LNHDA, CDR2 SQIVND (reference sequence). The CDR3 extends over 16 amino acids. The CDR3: CASSITGVDSYNEQFF. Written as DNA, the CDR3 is TGTGCCAGTAGTATAACAGGGGTTGACTCCTACAATGAGCAGTTCTTC.